This T cell receptor (beta chain) emerged from a study of T cells in Graves' hyperthyroidism and ophthalmopathy. The trim removed 5 bases at V and 4 bases at J, leaving 12 bases unmatched. The germline V gene has CDR1 SGHAT and CDR2 FQNNGV. CDR3 size: 17 residues. This clonotype was observed at least ten times. Its specificity is not known. The investigators amplified TCR beta CDR3 regions from RNA transcripts. The HTBI primer set served for first-round RT-PCR of the TCR CDR3. TCRdb ran MiXCR on the multiplex PCR reads and lists one entry per CDR3 protein. This table has some 580,000 distinct CDR3 sequences, more than 15% appearing once. Broader study findings: Onset of ophthalmopathy came a median roughly 6.4 months after the model predicted it.

Sequenced input: blood. The rearrangement uses TRBV11-2 and TRBJ2-3; 10 bases align to TRBD2. The sequence derives from a woman aged 35 to 49 with Graves' ophthalmopathy. The CDR3 protein is CASSQDLSGRPSDTQYF. The CDR3 nucleotides read TGTGCCAGCAGCCAAGATCTTAGCGGGAGGCCCTCAGATACGCAGTATTTT.